This T cell receptor beta chain derives from a study of blood T cells in healthy people across ages (dated by TCRdb to the mid-2010s). Notes on the research overall: In model experiments, template switching captured roughly one uniquely barcoded TCR beta cDNA molecule for every two T cells. To avoid experimental bias, donors of different ages were spread randomly across the sequencing lanes. Using deep sequencing normalized with unique cDNA molecular identifiers, the study measured how TCR beta repertoire diversity changes with age. Using the same blood draw, the study looked at two additional independent replicas of 1 million unique cDNA reads for two donors, one aged 18 to 29 and the other aged 80 or older. The donors were divided into four age groups: young (average 16 years), middle-aged (roughly 42), aged (62) and long-lived (nearly 85).

This clonotype was recorded at least ten times. Its cognate antigen has yet to be identified. Base qualities are not recorded, but no much larger clone differs from it by a single base. The library was generated by 5' RACE. Reads for this sample came from an Illumina HiSeq 2500. The second PCR ran for roughly 7 to 12 cycles and used a J-beta primer mix along with a sample-barcoded 5' primer. A template-switch 5' adaptor carrying 12 random nucleotides introduced a unique molecular identifier onto each TCR beta cDNA molecule. At least 2.5 million CDR3-containing paired-end reads were obtained from each sample. First-strand cDNA was synthesized from all RNA with the Mint cDNA synthesis kit, primed by a TRBC-specific oligonucleotide. All cDNA was treated with uracil-DNA glycosylase and then went through a first 18-cycle PCR with the universal primers M1SS and BC2_uni_R. Per the source publication's procedure: Each sample was normalized by randomly selecting 1 million high-quality reads, each carrying a distinct molecular identifier. Reads sharing molecular identifiers were discarded rather than binned into consensus sequences. MiTCR, set to a Q25 quality threshold and the strictest error-elimination algorithm, was used for CDR3 identification, clonotype clustering and error correction. A nonparametric unseen species model with Euler transformation was used to estimate a lower bound on total TCR beta diversity. In TCRdb, the public reads were trimmed at Q25 with fastp and aligned with MiXCR, with productive beta chains retained. Under each unique CDR3 protein, matching rows form one entry showing the most common genes and DNA. Clone size and V and J calls follow TCRdb, not the original study. For this sample the table gives 1.5 million or so distinct CDR3 sequences, of which approximately 39% were detected only once. The ten largest make up around 4% of the sample.

Overall results and qualifications from the work: As age increased, observed TCR beta diversity per million T cells dropped in a roughly linear way, and a significant reduction was already evident by age around 41. Observed TCR beta diversity correlated strongly with the percentage of naive T cells measured by flow cytometry. The CMV infection status of donors was not known, potentially confounding age-related changes in expanded clonotypes. Compared with the aged group, the long-lived group had more naive CD4+ T cells, fewer expanded clones and increased TCR diversity, a pattern suggesting age selection. Estimates of total diversity based on one million sequenced T cells were considered lower bounds and underestimates. Bulk unsorted PBMC profiling prevented conclusive comparison of naive and antigen-experienced compartments.

V was cut back by 4 bases and J by 2 bases, leaving a gap of 15 bases between them. For CDR1 and CDR2, the germline V gene lists SGHRS and YFSETQ. The CDR3 goes from the cysteine to the phenylalanine over 15 residues. Of all the DNA, just the CDR3 is kept, 45 bases in frame from base 1. Donors were about 36 systemically healthy Caucasian individuals from Russia aged roughly 6 to 100 years. Each donor gave ten milliliters of peripheral blood, collected into EDTA-treated Vacutainer tubes. PBMCs were isolated by Ficoll-Paque density-gradient centrifugation, with at least 6 million obtained per sample. Trizol reagent was used to extract total RNA from PBMCs, with at least 5 micrograms per sample. The percentages of naive CD45RAhigh/CD27high T cells were determined by flow cytometry on a PBMC aliquot from every donor.

The sequence was collected from a young woman in good health. The rearranged chain carries TRBV5-1 and TRBJ2-5; the D region is possibly TRBD1 or TRBD2, each matching across 5 bases. The source material was blood. The nucleotide sequence is TGCGCCAGCAGCGCCGCCGGGACCAAACAAGAGACCCAGTACTTC. Translated, this gives CASSAAGTKQETQYF.